Presented here are 19 T cell receptor beta chains from one specimen sequenced in a study of cytomegalovirus exposure and HLA in healthy donors. Both 60 Vbeta primers and 13 Jbeta primers went into the PCR. The data were produced by immunoSEQ multiplex PCR, yet TCRdb's version contains in-frame clones alone and is incomplete. The sample consists of 110,000 to 150,000 clones, 76% of them appearing once. Sequenced: PBMCs. Every receptor here comes from a man in his late teens or twenties in good health and CMV-seronegative.

This clone came up once. CDR3: CASSPEREDNEQFF. The DNA for the CDR3 is TGTGCCAGCAGCCCGGAGAGAGAAGATAATGAGCAGTTCTTC. The chain employs TRBV5-4 and TRBJ2-1; D ambiguous. V dropped 4 bases and J dropped 7 bases, with 15 bases sitting between them. Germline V CDR1 and CDR2: SGHNT, YYREEE (reference sequence). The CDR3 totals 14 residues.

The chain employs TRBV29-1 and TRBJ1-5; 8 positions match TRBD1. Germline V gene lookup returns CDR1 SQVTM and CDR2 ANQGSEA. The CDR3 is 13 amino acids. V was clipped by 4 bases and J by 5 bases; unmatched bases: 4. The CDR3, as DNA: TGCAGCGTTGGTCTGACAGGGGATCAGCCCCAGCATTTT. Residues: CSVGLTGDQPQHF.

The genes are TRBV29-1 and TRBJ2-7; 7 bases are a match to TRBD2. The CDR3 runs 14 residues. V shed 6 bases and J 1 base; nucleotides not matched to a gene: 9. Germline V CDR1 and CDR2: SQVTM, ANQGSEA. This chain's CDR3 is CSVLRTSGSYEQYF. CDR3 nucleotide sequence: TGCAGCGTGCTCCGGACTAGTGGATCCTACGAGCAGTACTTC.

J is TRBJ2-3 and V is TRBV28; TRBD2 aligns across 9 bases. Germline loops: CDR1 MDHEN, CDR2 SYDVKM. V lost 5 bases, J lost 4 bases, and 10 bases stayed unmatched. This CDR3 comprises 16 residues. The CDR3 region is CASSHPSSGNSDTQYF. For the CDR3, the DNA is TGTGCCAGCAGTCATCCGTCTAGCGGGAACTCAGATACGCAGTATTTT.

V and J are TRBV4-1 and TRBJ1-5; no reliable D call. CDR1 is MGHRA and CDR2 is YSYEKL in the germline V gene. The CDR3 totals 16 residues. V shed 0 bases and J shed 2 bases, with 11 bases lying between them. The CDR3 spells CASSQERGSGNQPQHF. CDR3 coding DNA: TGCGCCAGCAGCCAAGAAAGAGGGTCTGGCAATCAGCCCCAGCATTTT.

The chain couples TRBV19 to TRBJ2-3, with TRBD2 matching 11 bases. Germline V gene lookup returns CDR1 LNHDA and CDR2 SQIVND (reference sequence). The V gene end was trimmed by 5 bases and the J gene end by 2 bases; junction bases not matched to a gene: 12. This CDR3 has 18 amino acids. Written as DNA, the CDR3 is TGTGCCAGTAGTGTCTGGGGACTAGCGGCGTTATCCACAGATACGCAGTATTTT. It specifies CASSVWGLAALSTDTQYF.

This clone was found once. The rearrangement joins TRBV2 to TRBJ2-5; D may be TRBD2 (6 bases). Germline V gene data show CDR1 as SNHLY and CDR2 as FYNNEI. The CDR3 is 12 amino acids. V dropped 6 bases and J dropped 2 bases, with 7 bases sitting between them. The CDR3 DNA follows: TGTGCCAGCAGCGCGGGACAAGAGACCCAGTACTTC. This encodes CASSAGQETQYF. Supplemented by reference TRBV2 and TRBJ2-5, the full variable domain reads EPEVTQTPSHQVTQMGQEVILRCVPISNHLYFYWYRQILGQKVEFLVSFYNNEISEKSEIFDDQFSVERPDGSNFTLKIRSTKLEDSAMYFCASSAGQETQYFGPGTRLLVL.

This clone was detected only a few times. This chain connects TRBV27 to TRBJ1-4; TRBD1 matches at 10 bases. J was trimmed by 7 bases and V by 0 bases; bases with no gene match: 5. Germline V lookup: CDR1 MNHEY, CDR2 SMNVEV (reference sequence). The CDR3 runs 16 residues. The CDR3 nucleotides read TGTGCCAGCAGTTTATCGGGACAGGGGTGGGTTGAAAAACTGTTTTTT. As protein: CASSLSGQGWVEKLFF.

The V gene is TRBV12-5, the J gene TRBJ1-2; D may be TRBD1 (6 bases). The germline CDR1 and CDR2 sequences are LGHNT and FRNRAP. V was pared by 3 bases and J by 4 bases, with 12 bases between. The CDR3 totals 14 residues. Here the CDR3 DNA reads TGTGCTAGTGGTTTTCCGGACAGAGCCTATGGCTACACCTTC. Its translation: CASGFPDRAYGYTF. The whole variable domain, remainder taken from reference TRBV12-5 and TRBJ1-2, is DARVTQTPRHKVTEMGQEVTMRCQPILGHNTVFWYRQTMMQGLELLAYFRNRAPLDDSGMPKDRFSAEMPDATLATLKIQPSEPRDSAVYFCASGFPDRAYGYTFGSGTRLTVV.

This clone has only one observation. V usage is TRBV14 and J usage is TRBJ1-2; D not resolved. The CDR3 has 12 residues. Trimming removed 0 bases from V and 8 bases from J, with 7 bases in between. Germline V gene lookup returns CDR1 SGHDN and CDR2 FVKESK. In DNA form, the CDR3 reads TGTGCCAGCAGCCAAGATTGGAGGGGCTACACCTTC. Translated: CASSQDWRGYTF.

This chain links TRBV9 with TRBJ2-5; possibly TRBD1 for D (6 bases). The CDR3 contains 15 residues. V was shortened by 0 bases and J by 1 base, with 10 bases between the two germline ends. Germline V CDR1 and CDR2: SGDLS, YYNGEE. The chain's CDR3 is CASSVAVGGQETQYF. For the CDR3, the DNA is TGTGCCAGCAGCGTAGCGGTAGGGGGCCAAGAGACCCAGTACTTC.

This clone has a handful of counts. The chain carries TRBV5-4 and TRBJ2-2; the match to TRBD1 covers 10 bases. V trimming: 3 bases; J trimming: 5 bases; junction bases outside the gene matches: 1. In germline, CDR1 is SGHNT, CDR2 YYREEE (reference sequence). The CDR3 is 14 residues long. The CDR3 coding sequence is TGTGCCAGCAGCTGGACAGGGGGGACCGGGGAGCTGTTTTTT. Translated: CASSWTGGTGELFF.

The gene calls are TRBV30 and TRBJ1-1; no firm D call. The CDR3 runs to 11 residues. V dropped 1 base and J dropped 4 bases, with 4 bases sitting between them. CDR1 GTSNPN and CDR2 SVGIG come from the germline V gene (reference sequence). The CDR3 DNA reads as TGTGCCTGGAGTGACGGCACTGAAGCTTTCTTT. This sequence encodes CAWSDGTEAFF.

The gene calls are TRBV18 and TRBJ1-2; D uncertain. CDR3 length equals 15 residues. In germline, CDR1 is KGHSH, CDR2 LQKENI. Trimming removed 1 base at V and 7 bases at J, with 16 bases between. DNA for the CDR3: TGTGCCAGCTCACCACTCGGGGAGGTCGATTCTGGCTACACCTTC. Residues: CASSPLGEVDSGYTF.

The V and J genes are TRBV6-5 and TRBJ1-6, with D perhaps TRBD1 (6 bases). The CDR3 contains 15 residues. The V end lost 6 bases, the J end lost 4 bases, and 13 bases lay between the germline ends. The germline gives CDR1 MNHEY, CDR2 SVGAGI. The CDR3 nucleotides read TGTGCCAGCAGATCCGGGACACCTTATAATTCACCCCTCCACTTT. Its translation is CASRSGTPYNSPLHF.

The chain couples TRBV9 to TRBJ2-5; 10 bases line up with TRBD1. The tail of the sequence fits TRBJ2-7 better, so the J call may be wrong. The CDR3 consists of 14 residues. CDR1 SGDLS and CDR2 YYNGEE come from the germline V gene. The CDR3 region is CASSVGDRGYEQYF. DNA of the CDR3: TGTGCCAGCAGCGTAGGGGACAGGGGCTACGAGCAGTACTTC.

The rearrangement uses TRBV9 and TRBJ1-6; 7 bases map to TRBD1. The CDR3 spans 14 residues. Trimming cost V 3 bases and J 5 bases; bases outside gene matches: 2. Germline V lookup: CDR1 SGDLS, CDR2 YYNGEE. CDR3 in amino acids: CASSAGGDNSPLHF. In DNA form, the CDR3 reads TGTGCCAGCAGCGCAGGGGGTGATAATTCACCCCTCCACTTT. Full variable domain (missing parts from reference TRBV9 and TRBJ1-6): DSGVTQTPKHLITATGQRVTLRCSPRSGDLSVYWYQQSLDQGLQFLIQYYNGEERAKGNILERFSAQQFPDLHSELNLSSLELGDSALYFCASSAGGDNSPLHFGNGTRLTVT.

The chain couples TRBV2 to TRBJ2-7, with 8 bases that match TRBD2. The CDR3 runs 16 residues. The V gene's germline CDR1 is SNHLY and CDR2 FYNNEI. The ends lost 1 base at V and 3 bases at J; junction bases unmatched: 8. CDR3 coding DNA: TGTGCCAGCAGTGAAGGATTTGCGGGAGGATACTACGAGCAGTACTTC. It yields the protein CASSEGFAGGYYEQYF.

The rearrangement uses TRBV25-1 and TRBJ2-7; D is perhaps TRBD1 (5 bases). V was pared by 3 bases and J by 3 bases, with 15 bases between. The CDR3 contains 15 residues. Germline V gene sequence: CDR1 MGHDK, CDR2 SYGVNS. CDR3 loop: CASSDSKGRVYEQYF. The CDR3 nucleotides read TGTGCCAGCAGTGATTCCAAGGGCAGGGTCTACGAGCAGTACTTC.